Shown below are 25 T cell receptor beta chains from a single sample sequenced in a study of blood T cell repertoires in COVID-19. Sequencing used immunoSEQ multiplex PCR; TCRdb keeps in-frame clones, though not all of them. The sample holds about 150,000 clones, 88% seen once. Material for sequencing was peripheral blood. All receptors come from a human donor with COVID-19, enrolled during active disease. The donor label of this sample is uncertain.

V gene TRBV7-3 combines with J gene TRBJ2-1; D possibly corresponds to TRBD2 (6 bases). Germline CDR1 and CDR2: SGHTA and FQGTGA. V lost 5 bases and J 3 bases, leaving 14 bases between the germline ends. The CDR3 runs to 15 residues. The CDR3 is CASSLSGTDYNEQFF. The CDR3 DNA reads TGTGCCAGCAGCCTCTCCGGGACTGACTACAATGAGCAGTTCTTC.

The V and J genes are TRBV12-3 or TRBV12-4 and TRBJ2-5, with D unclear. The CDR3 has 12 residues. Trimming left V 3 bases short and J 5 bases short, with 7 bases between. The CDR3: CASSFLRETQYF. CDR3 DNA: TGTGCCAGCAGTTTCCTCAGGGAGACCCAGTACTTC.

CDR3 nucleotides: TGTGCCAGCGCTGGACAGGGGACCAGCTACACCTTC. It is translated as CASAGQGTSYTF. The V call is TRBV6-5, the J call TRBJ1-2; 9 nucleotides line up with TRBD1. The trim removed 8 bases at V and 9 bases at J, leaving 7 bases unmatched. CDR1 MNHEY and CDR2 SVGAGI come from the germline V gene. The CDR3 has 12 amino acids.

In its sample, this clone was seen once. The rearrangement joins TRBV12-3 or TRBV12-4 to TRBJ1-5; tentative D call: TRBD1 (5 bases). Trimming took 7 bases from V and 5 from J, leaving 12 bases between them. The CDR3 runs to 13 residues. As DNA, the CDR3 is TGTGCCAGCAATTTCCAGGGTGATCAGCCCCAGCATTTT. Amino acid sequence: CASNFQGDQPQHF.

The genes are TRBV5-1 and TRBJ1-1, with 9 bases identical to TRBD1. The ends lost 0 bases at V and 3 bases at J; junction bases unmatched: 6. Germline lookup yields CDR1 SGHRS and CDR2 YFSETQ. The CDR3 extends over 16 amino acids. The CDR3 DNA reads TGCGCCAGCAGCTTGGCGGGACAGGGAGGATACACTGAAGCTTTCTTT. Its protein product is CASSLAGQGGYTEAFF.

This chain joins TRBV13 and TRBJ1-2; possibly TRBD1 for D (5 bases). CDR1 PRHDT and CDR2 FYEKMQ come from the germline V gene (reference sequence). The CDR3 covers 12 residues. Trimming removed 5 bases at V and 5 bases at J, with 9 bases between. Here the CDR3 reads CASSRTPYGYTF. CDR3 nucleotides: TGTGCCAGCAGCCGGACACCTTATGGCTACACCTTC.

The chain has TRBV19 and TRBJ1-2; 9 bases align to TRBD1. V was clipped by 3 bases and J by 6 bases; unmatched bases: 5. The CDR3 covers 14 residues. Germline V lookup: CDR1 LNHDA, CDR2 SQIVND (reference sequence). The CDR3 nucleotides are TGTGCCAGTAGTATTCTTAGGACAGGGGATGGCTACACCTTC. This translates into CASSILRTGDGYTF. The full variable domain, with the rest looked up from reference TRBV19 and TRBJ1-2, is DGGITQSPKYLFRKEGQNVTLSCEQNLNHDAMYWYRQDPGQGLRLIYYSQIVNDFQKGDIAEGYSVSREKKESFPLTVTSAQKNPTAFYLCASSILRTGDGYTFGSGTRLTVV.

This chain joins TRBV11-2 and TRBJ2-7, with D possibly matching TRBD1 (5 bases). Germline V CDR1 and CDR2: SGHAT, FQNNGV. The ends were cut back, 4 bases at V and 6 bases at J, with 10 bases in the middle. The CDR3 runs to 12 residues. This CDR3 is CASSSQGVEQYF. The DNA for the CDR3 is TGTGCCAGCAGCTCCCAAGGGGTCGAGCAGTACTTC. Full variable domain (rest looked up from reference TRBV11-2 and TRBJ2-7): EAGVAQSPRYKIIEKRQSVAFWCNPISGHATLYWYQQILGQGPKLLIQFQNNGVVDDSQLPKDRFSAERLKGVDSTLKIQPAKLEDSAVYLCASSSQGVEQYFGPGTRLTVT.

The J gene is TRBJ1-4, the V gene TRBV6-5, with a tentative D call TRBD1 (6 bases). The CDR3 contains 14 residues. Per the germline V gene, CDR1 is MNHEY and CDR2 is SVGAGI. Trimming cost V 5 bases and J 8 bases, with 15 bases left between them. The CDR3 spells CASSRRGLGEKLFF. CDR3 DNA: TGTGCCAGCAGTCGCAGGGGCTTGGGAGAAAAACTGTTTTTT.

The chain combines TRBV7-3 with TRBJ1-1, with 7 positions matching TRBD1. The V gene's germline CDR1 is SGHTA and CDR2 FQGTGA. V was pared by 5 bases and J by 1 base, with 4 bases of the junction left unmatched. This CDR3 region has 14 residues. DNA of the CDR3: TGTGCCAGCAGCAAAGACAGGGAGAACACTGAAGCTTTCTTT. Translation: CASSKDRENTEAFF.

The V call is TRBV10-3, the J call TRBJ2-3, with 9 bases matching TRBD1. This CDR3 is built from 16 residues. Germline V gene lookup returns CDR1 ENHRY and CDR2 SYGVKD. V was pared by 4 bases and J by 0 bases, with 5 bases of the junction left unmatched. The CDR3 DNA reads TGTGCCATCAGTGCCGGGGGGACAGGGAGCACAGATACGCAGTATTTT. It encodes CAISAGGTGSTDTQYF.

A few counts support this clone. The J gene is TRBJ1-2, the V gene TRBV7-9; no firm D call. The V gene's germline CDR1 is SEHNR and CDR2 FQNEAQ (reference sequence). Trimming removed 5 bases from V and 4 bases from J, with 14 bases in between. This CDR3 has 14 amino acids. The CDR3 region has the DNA TGTGCCAGCAGCCTGGCTGTCACCGTCTATGGCTACACCTTC. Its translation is CASSLAVTVYGYTF.

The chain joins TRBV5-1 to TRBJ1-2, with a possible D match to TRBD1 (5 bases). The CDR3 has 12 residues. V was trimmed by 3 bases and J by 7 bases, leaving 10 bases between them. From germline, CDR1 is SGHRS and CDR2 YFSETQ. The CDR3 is CASSWDSSGYTF. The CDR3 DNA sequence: TGCGCCAGCAGCTGGGACTCGAGTGGCTACACCTTC.

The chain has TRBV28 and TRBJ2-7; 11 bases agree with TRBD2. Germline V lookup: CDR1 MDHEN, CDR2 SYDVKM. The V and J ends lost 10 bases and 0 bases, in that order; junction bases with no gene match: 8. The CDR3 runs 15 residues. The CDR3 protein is CATLEGLAVSYEQYF. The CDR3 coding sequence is TGTGCCACCTTGGAGGGACTAGCGGTCTCCTACGAGCAGTACTTC.

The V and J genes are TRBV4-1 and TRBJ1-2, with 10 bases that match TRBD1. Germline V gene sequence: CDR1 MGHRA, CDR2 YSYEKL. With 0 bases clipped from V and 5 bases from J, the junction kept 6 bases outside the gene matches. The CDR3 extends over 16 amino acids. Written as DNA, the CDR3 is TGCGCCAGCAGCCAAGATAGGACAGGGGGTTTTTATGGCTACACCTTC. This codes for CASSQDRTGGFYGYTF.

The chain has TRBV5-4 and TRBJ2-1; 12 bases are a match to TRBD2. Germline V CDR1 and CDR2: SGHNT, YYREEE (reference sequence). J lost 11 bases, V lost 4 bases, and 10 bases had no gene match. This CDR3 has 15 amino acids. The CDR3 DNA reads TGTGCCAGCAGCCGGACTAGCGGGGCTAGGGAGAAGCAGTTCTTC. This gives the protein CASSRTSGAREKQFF.

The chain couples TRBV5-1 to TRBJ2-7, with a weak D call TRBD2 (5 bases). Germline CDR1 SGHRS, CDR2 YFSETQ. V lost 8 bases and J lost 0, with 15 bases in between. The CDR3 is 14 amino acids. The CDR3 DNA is TGCGCCAGTAGATCGGGAACGAGCTCCTACGAGCAGTACTTC. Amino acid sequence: CASRSGTSSYEQYF.

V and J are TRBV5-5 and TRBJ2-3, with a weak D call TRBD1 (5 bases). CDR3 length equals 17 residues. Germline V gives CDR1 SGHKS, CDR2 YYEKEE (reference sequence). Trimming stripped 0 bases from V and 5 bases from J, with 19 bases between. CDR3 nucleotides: TGTGCCAGCAGCTTGGGGTTCTGGGGCTCGGAAGAAGATACGCAGTATTTT. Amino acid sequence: CASSLGFWGSEEDTQYF.

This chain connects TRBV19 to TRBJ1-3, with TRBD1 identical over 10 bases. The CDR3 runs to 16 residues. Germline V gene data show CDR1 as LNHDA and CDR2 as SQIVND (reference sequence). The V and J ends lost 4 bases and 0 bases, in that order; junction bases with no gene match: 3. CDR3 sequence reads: CASSTTGGGSGNTIYF. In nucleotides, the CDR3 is TGTGCCAGTAGTACGACAGGGGGCGGCTCTGGAAACACCATATATTTT. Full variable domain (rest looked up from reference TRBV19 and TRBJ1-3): DGGITQSPKYLFRKEGQNVTLSCEQNLNHDAMYWYRQDPGQGLRLIYYSQIVNDFQKGDIAEGYSVSREKKESFPLTVTSAQKNPTAFYLCASSTTGGGSGNTIYFGEGSWLTVV.

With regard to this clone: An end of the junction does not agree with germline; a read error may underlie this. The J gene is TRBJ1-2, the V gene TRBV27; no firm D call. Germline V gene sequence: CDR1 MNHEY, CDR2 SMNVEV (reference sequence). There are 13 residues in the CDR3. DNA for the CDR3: TGTGCCAGCAGCCGGACTGAACAGCGTTGGTTCCCCTTC. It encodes CASSRTEQRWFPF.

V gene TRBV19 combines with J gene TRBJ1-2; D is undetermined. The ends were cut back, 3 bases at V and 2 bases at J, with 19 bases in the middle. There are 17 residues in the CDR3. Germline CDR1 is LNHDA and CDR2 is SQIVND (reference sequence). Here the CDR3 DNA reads TGTGCCAGTAGTATTATGGGTTTAGGAGCCGAGAACTATGGCTACACCTTC. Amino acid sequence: CASSIMGLGAENYGYTF.

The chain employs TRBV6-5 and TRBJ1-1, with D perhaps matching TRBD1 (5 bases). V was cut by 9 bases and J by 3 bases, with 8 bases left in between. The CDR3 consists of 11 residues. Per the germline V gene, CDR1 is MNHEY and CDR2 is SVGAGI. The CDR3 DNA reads TGTGCCAGTCGGGGGTACACTGAAGCTTTCTTT. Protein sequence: CASRGYTEAFF.

CDR3 nucleotides: TGTGCCAGCAGCAAAGACGGGTTCCGGCAGGGGGCGCTTAATGAGCAGTTCTTC. Amino acid sequence: CASSKDGFRQGALNEQFF. The chain employs TRBV21-1 and TRBJ2-1; TRBD1 was called by the table and not checked on the DNA. TRBV21-1 is flagged as a pseudogene. The CDR3 has 18 residues.

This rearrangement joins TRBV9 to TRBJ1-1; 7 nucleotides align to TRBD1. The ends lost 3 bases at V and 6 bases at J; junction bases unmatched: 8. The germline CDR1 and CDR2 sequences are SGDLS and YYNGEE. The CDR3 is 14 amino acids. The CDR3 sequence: CASSGTGAQAEAFF. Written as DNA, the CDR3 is TGTGCCAGCAGCGGCACAGGGGCTCAAGCTGAAGCTTTCTTT.

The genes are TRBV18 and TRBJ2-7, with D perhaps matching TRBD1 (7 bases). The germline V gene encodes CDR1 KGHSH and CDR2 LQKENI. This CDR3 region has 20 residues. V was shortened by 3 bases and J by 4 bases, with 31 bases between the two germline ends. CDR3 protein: CASSPPVGQGGSSFSYEQYF. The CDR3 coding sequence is TGTGCCAGCTCACCCCCCGTCGGGCAGGGGGGATCATCATTTTCTTACGAGCAGTACTTC.